This entry is about one T cell receptor beta chain. The antigen remains undetermined. The sample comes from a study of human T cells and chemical hapten exposure. In the study overall: TCR yields differed between samples (mainly from small differences in pooled library volume).

Findings of the study overall: Versus controls, expanded TCRs had significantly more large CDR3 similarity clusters.

The sample's time point: patch test 3, about 24 weeks after DPC sensitization. Regarding treatment: therapeutic diphenylcyclopropenone sensitization with weekly scalp DPC. TCRdb processed the RACE reads anew with MiXCR; each CDR3 protein has one entry. The sample records some 180,000 distinct CDR3 sequences, under 30% being singletons. This CDR3 comprises 14 residues. CDR1 SGHVS and CDR2 FNYEAQ come from the germline V gene. Trimming took off 4 bases at V and 4 bases at J, with 13 bases between the two ends. This TCR was sampled from a woman in her thirties or forties with alopecia areata. Some clones in this sample may be carry-over from other donors' samples. The chain carries TRBV7-6 and TRBJ2-5; D is perhaps TRBD1 (7 bases). Specimen: whole blood, collected in connection with sensitization to the hapten diphenylcyclopropenone (DPC). This CDR3 is CASSSAGGGETQYF. CDR3 nucleotides: TGTGCCAGCAGCTCTGCAGGGGGAGGAGAGACCCAGTACTTC.